The rows below give T cell receptor beta chains drawn from one sample of a study of neurological immune-mediated disorders. TCRdb re-derived calls from the 5' RACE reads in MiXCR, one entry per CDR3 protein. Of about 48,000 distinct CDR3 sequences in the sample, about 25% were seen once. Sequenced input: PBMCs. The receptors here all came from a woman in her seventies in good health. The CDR3 runs from the conserved cysteine through the conserved F or W. Fields, in order: V gene, clone size, J gene, D gene, CDR3 protein, CDR3 DNA. D genes are given only for firm matches. Clone size is given for some rows only: seen once, a few or many times, or a class if the clone is expanded.

TRBV29-1	many	TRBJ2-1	-	CSVGRSATYNEQFF	TGCAGCGTTGGAAGGAGTGCCACCTACAATGAGCAGTTCTTC
TRBV7-2	many	TRBJ1-2	-	CASSGLGTYYGYTF	TGTGCCAGCAGCGGGCTGGGGACCTACTATGGCTACACCTTC
TRBV2	many	TRBJ1-1	TRBD1	CASSKGTGVYVAEAFF	TGTGCCAGCAGCAAGGGGACAGGGGTGTATGTGGCTGAAGCTTTCTTT
TRBV24-1	-	TRBJ1-4	TRBD1	CATSDPTGMDEKLFF	TGTGCCACCAGTGATCCGACAGGGATGGATGAAAAACTGTTTTTT
TRBV7-3	many	TRBJ2-2	TRBD2	CASSRTSGNTGELFF	TGTGCCAGCAGCCGGACTAGCGGGAACACCGGGGAGCTGTTTTTT
TRBV5-1	many	TRBJ2-1	-	CASRGSGYYNEQFF	TGCGCCAGCAGAGGAAGCGGGTATTACAATGAGCAGTTCTTC
TRBV7-2	many	TRBJ2-2	-	CASSLGRGVRTGELFF	TGTGCCAGCAGCTTAGGGCGTGGAGTTCGAACCGGGGAGCTGTTTTTT
TRBV5-1	-	TRBJ1-1	TRBD1	CASSPGTGGWRVNTEAFF	TGCGCCAGCAGCCCGGGGACAGGGGGTTGGCGCGTGAACACTGAAGCTTTCTTT
TRBV2	many	TRBJ1-5	-	CASSPDGHSNQPQHF	TGTGCCAGCAGCCCGGACGGGCATAGCAATCAGCCCCAGCATTTT
TRBV5-1	many	TRBJ1-2	-	CASSSGDWLSGYTF	TGCGCCAGCAGTTCCGGAGACTGGCTATCGGGCTACACCTTC
TRBV18	-	TRBJ1-4	-	CASSPKQVATNEKLFF	TGTGCCAGCTCACCAAAACAGGTCGCAACTAATGAAAAACTGTTTTTT
TRBV4-3	once	TRBJ1-6	-	CASSPQGSSYNSPLHF	TGCGCCAGTAGCCCACAGGGAAGCTCCTATAATTCACCCCTCCACTTT
TRBV11-2	-	TRBJ2-7	-	CASSSTRHTYEQYF	TGTGCCAGCAGCTCTACCAGACACACCTACGAGCAGTACTTC
TRBV10-2	many	TRBJ2-2	-	CASSESGSSSNTGELFF	TGCGCCAGCAGTGAGTCGGGGAGTTCGTCGAACACCGGGGAGCTGTTTTTT
TRBV7-8	many	TRBJ2-7	TRBD2	CASSLAAGGYEQYF	TGTGCCAGCAGCTTAGCGGCGGGAGGCTACGAGCAGTACTTC
TRBV29-1	-	TRBJ2-7	TRBD2	CSAAGTSGGIEQYF	TGCAGCGCAGCCGGGACTAGCGGGGGAATTGAGCAGTACTTC
TRBV5-1	-	TRBJ1-1	-	CASSLGRGHTEAFF	TGCGCCAGCAGCTTGGGCCGGGGTCACACTGAAGCTTTCTTT
TRBV5-1	-	TRBJ1-1	-	CASSLDGGHTEAFF	TGCGCCAGCAGCTTGGATGGAGGTCACACTGAAGCTTTCTTT
TRBV18	-	TRBJ2-5	TRBD2	CASSPAGGETQYF	TGTGCCAGCTCACCTGCGGGAGGGGAGACCCAGTACTTC
TRBV18	-	TRBJ2-1	-	CASSPLGGYEQFF	TGTGCCAGCTCACCACTCGGAGGGTATGAGCAGTTCTTC
TRBV27	once	TRBJ2-3	TRBD2	CASRLAVTSTDTQYF	TGTGCCAGCAGGCTAGCGGTTACAAGCACAGATACGCAGTATTTT